This T cell receptor (beta chain) emerged from a study of control samples from healthy donors and cancer patients. TCRdb keeps only in-frame clones here, not all; method: immunoSEQ multiplex PCR. The repertoire holds some 120,000 clones, more than 75% seen once, with over 2% in the top ten. This CDR3 spans 16 amino acids. V gave up 9 bases and J gave up 7 bases; unmatched junction bases: 19. Germline CDR1 is LNHDA and CDR2 is SQIVND (reference sequence). The receptor's source is a woman in her 70s in good health. The chain recombines TRBV19 with TRBJ1-1, with 8 nucleotides matching TRBD1. The sample comprised blood. The CDR3 coding sequence is TGTGCCAGCATCGCCGGGCAGGGGGCACGGGTGGATGAAGCTTTCTTT. Its protein is CASIAGQGARVDEAFF.